This T cell receptor (beta chain) was sequenced during a study of shared clonotypes between healthy human individuals. Whole-study findings and limits: The sampled material consisted only of blood, and tissue repertoires are likely to differ.

CDR1 and CDR2 (germline): LGHNA, YSLEER. V dropped 1 base and J dropped 9; count of bases not matched to a gene: 9. This CDR3 is built from 16 residues. CD8 cells classed as naive were CD45RO-negative and positively selected for CCR7, excluding terminally differentiated effector memory CD45RA+ cells. This clone was seen only once. Its target is unknown. Genomic DNA of every subset was divided equally among multiple immunoSEQ plates. As handled by the study authors: Owing to the provision of junction-only sequences devoid of quality scores by immunoSEQ, filtering differed. The table came from immunoSEQ multiplex PCR; TCRdb's copy has only in-frame clones and leaves some out. The V and J calls and clone size are taken from that table; D and trimming were inferred from the DNA. The sample lists hundreds of thousands of clones; 92% were seen once.

This receptor was taken from a man aged 25-45 years in good health. The gene calls are TRBV4-3 and TRBJ2-1, with 10 bases lining up with TRBD1. The sequencing sample was made of naive CD8+ T cells sorted from blood. In DNA, the CDR3 is TGCGCCAGCAGCCAAGGTCCGGGACAGGGGCACAGTGAGCAGTTCTTC. Amino acid sequence: CASSQGPGQGHSEQFF.